This is a list of T cell receptor beta chains from one sample in a study of blood T cells in healthy people across ages. A single record per CDR3 protein comes from TCRdb applying MiXCR to the 5' RACE reads. The sample has roughly 720,000 distinct CDR3 sequences; roughly 53% are singletons. The sequencing sample was made of blood. All receptors derive from a man older than 75 in good health. Each CDR3 is given with its conserved first and last residue. D genes are given only for firm matches. Size tells how often a clone was seen (once, few, many) or the class of an expanded clone, and some rows leave it out.

size	V	J	D	DNA	CDR3
few	TRBV7-2	TRBJ2-3	.	TGTGCCAGCAGGGTTGGGCTTGCCACAGATACGCAGTATTTT	CASRVGLATDTQYF
.	TRBV5-4	TRBJ2-4	TRBD2	TGTGCCAGCAGCTTGGAAGGCGGCGGGGGAAGGGAAAACATTCAGTACTTC	CASSLEGGGGRENIQYF
few	TRBV6-5	TRBJ2-7	TRBD2	TGTGCCAGCAGTTACTCCCGAGGACTAGCGGGTTACGAGCAGTACTTC	CASSYSRGLAGYEQYF
.	TRBV29-1	TRBJ1-3	.	TGCAGCGTTCAAGAGATCGTAACTGGAAACACCATATATTTT	CSVQEIVTGNTIYF
few	TRBV10-3	TRBJ1-4	.	TGTGCCATCAGTGAGGCTATCGGGGAAAAACTGTTTTTT	CAISEAIGEKLFF
.	TRBV20-1	TRBJ2-7	.	TGCAGTGCTACCAGGGTCCTCGCCCACGAGCAGTACTTC	CSATRVLAHEQYF
.	TRBV12-3/TRBV12-4	TRBJ2-1	TRBD2	TGTGCCAGCAGGCCCCGCGGTGCAGGGGCCCTAGGGACTAGCGGAAATGAGCAGTTCTTC	CASRPRGAGALGTSGNEQFF
few	TRBV20-1	TRBJ2-1	TRBD2	TGCAGTGCTAGGGTACAGGCAGGACTAGCGGGAGATACCTCCTACAATGAGCAGTTCTTC	CSARVQAGLAGDTSYNEQFF
many	TRBV11-2	TRBJ2-7	.	TGTGCCAGCAGCCGATCCGGGACGGTGAGCTCCTACGAGCAGTACTTC	CASSRSGTVSSYEQYF
.	TRBV12-5	TRBJ2-7	.	TGTGCTAGTGGTTGGGTAGGGGGAGGCGAGCAGTACTTC	CASGWVGGGEQYF
.	TRBV7-2	TRBJ2-7	.	TGTGCCAGCAGCGGCACCTCCTACAATGAGCAGTACTTC	CASSGTSYNEQYF
.	TRBV13	TRBJ2-1	.	TGTGCCAGCAGCTTACAGCCTAGCAGGTACAATGAGCAGTTCTTC	CASSLQPSRYNEQFF
few	TRBV9	TRBJ1-1	.	TGTGCCAGCAGCCCCGGATACACTGAAGCTTTCTTT	CASSPGYTEAFF
.	TRBV4-1	TRBJ2-3	.	TGCGCCAGCAGCCAAGAACCGGGCCCCCAAGGGAGCGCAGATACGCAGTATTTT	CASSQEPGPQGSADTQYF
.	TRBV29-1	TRBJ2-1	.	TGCAGCGTTCGGCTTTACAATGAGCAGTTCTTC	CSVRLYNEQFF
.	TRBV30	TRBJ2-3	.	TGTGCCTGGAGCGCCGTAGGAGGGGCCCACAGAGACGCGTATTTT	CAWSAVGGAHRDAYF
.	TRBV20-1	TRBJ2-7	TRBD1	TGCAGTGCCCCCAGGGGGCAGGAACCCTACGAGCAGTACTTC	CSAPRGQEPYEQYF
.	TRBV4-2	TRBJ2-7	TRBD2	TGTGCCAGCAGCCAGGACCCTCCCGGGACTAGTGGATGGAGCTACGAGCAGAACTTC	CASSQDPPGTSGWSYEQNF
.	TRBV5-1	TRBJ2-3	.	TGCGCCAGCAGCTTGGGGAAGGCCGGGGCAGATACGCAGTATTTT	CASSLGKAGADTQYF
.	TRBV6-6	TRBJ2-7	TRBD1	TGTGCCAGCAGTCGTCCGGGACAGAACTACGAGCAGTACTTC	CASSRPGQNYEQYF
.	TRBV18	TRBJ1-5	.	TGTGCCAGCTCTCCCGACCAGAATAGCAATCAGCCCCAGCATTTT	CASSPDQNSNQPQHF
.	TRBV7-2	TRBJ1-2	.	TGTGCCAGCAGCTTATGGCGGGGTCCTGGCTACACCTTC	CASSLWRGPGYTF
many	TRBV7-2	TRBJ2-4	.	TGTGCCAGCAGCTTAGCAGGGAAAAACATTCAGTACTTC	CASSLAGKNIQYF
few	TRBV20-1	TRBJ2-7	TRBD1	TGCAGTGCTCCGACAGGGAGCTCCTACGAGCAGTACTTC	CSAPTGSSYEQYF
many	TRBV20-1	TRBJ2-1	TRBD2	TGCAGTGCTAGAGATTCCGGGAGGGCGAGGAACAATGAGCAGTTCTTC	CSARDSGRARNNEQFF
few	TRBV28	TRBJ2-7	TRBD1	TGTGCCAGTGGACAGGGATACTACGAGCAGTACTTC	CASGQGYYEQYF
few	TRBV20-1	TRBJ2-3	TRBD2	TGCAGTGTCGAAGATGGGCGGGAGCTCAGATACGCGTATTTT	CSVEDGRELRYAYF
.	TRBV7-6	TRBJ2-1	.	TGTGCCAGCAGCTCGTCCGTCCTATTCGGGATGACAGATGAGCAGTTCTTC	CASSSSVLFGMTDEQFF
few	TRBV28	TRBJ1-1	.	TGTGCCAGCAGTTCTCCGTGGGTCGGGACTGAAGCTTTCTTT	CASSSPWVGTEAFF
.	TRBV20-1	TRBJ2-7	TRBD2	TGCAGTGCAGAGCGGGAGGGCCGCAATGAGCAGTACTTC	CSAEREGRNEQYF
.	TRBV6-6	TRBJ2-1	TRBD2	TGTGCCAGCACCCCAGTTCCTAGCGGGAGCAATGAGCAGTTCTTC	CASTPVPSGSNEQFF
few	TRBV20-1	TRBJ2-7	.	TGCAGTGCTAGATTAGGGAGGAGGGACAGCGCACGAGTCTACGAGCAGTACTTC	CSARLGRRDSARVYEQYF
few	TRBV29-1	TRBJ2-1	TRBD2	TGCAGCGGGCTTGGGGGGGTGCACAATGAGCAGTTCTTC	CSGLGGVHNEQFF
.	TRBV12-3/TRBV12-4	TRBJ2-1	.	TGTGCCAGCAGTTTTAGAGCAAGCTCCTACAATGAGCAGTTCTTC	CASSFRASSYNEQFF
.	TRBV27	TRBJ2-3	.	TGTGCCAGCACCCCTGCGGGCCGCACAGATACGCAGTATTTT	CASTPAGRTDTQYF
.	TRBV4-2	TRBJ1-1	TRBD1	TGTGCCAGCCCCGGTGGACAGGGGTCGAACACTGAAGCTTTCTTT	CASPGGQGSNTEAFF
few	TRBV5-4	TRBJ2-7	TRBD2	TGTGCCAGCAGCCTGGGGGGGGAAGGCTACGAGCAGTACTTC	CASSLGGEGYEQYF
.	TRBV5-1	TRBJ2-1	.	TGCGCCAGCAGCTCTCTACTAGTATCGCATGAGCAGTTCTTC	CASSSLLVSHEQFF
.	TRBV6-1	TRBJ2-3	TRBD2	TGTGCCACTACAGTGACTAGCGGCACAGATACGCAGTATTTT	CATTVTSGTDTQYF
.	TRBV5-4	TRBJ2-4	.	TGTGCCAGCAGCTTGGCAGGTGGGGGGTGGGGAAACATTCAGTACTTC	CASSLAGGGWGNIQYF
.	TRBV20-1	TRBJ1-5	.	TGCAGTGCTAGCGATAATAGCAATCAGCCCCAGCATTTT	CSASDNSNQPQHF
few	TRBV10-3	TRBJ2-7	TRBD1	TGTGCCATCAGCGGACAGGACTCCTACGAGCAGTACTTC	CAISGQDSYEQYF
few	TRBV18	TRBJ2-7	TRBD1	TGTGCCAGCTCGCCTTCGGGACAGCCTTCCACCTACGAGCAGTACTTC	CASSPSGQPSTYEQYF
.	TRBV15	TRBJ2-5	.	TGTGCCACCAGCAGAGATCTGCGGAGGGGGCGGAATCGAGAGACCCAGTACTTC	CATSRDLRRGRNRETQYF
.	TRBV5-1	TRBJ1-1	.	TGCGCCAGCAGCCCCGGGCCCGCCACCGGAGCTTTCTTT	CASSPGPATGAFF
.	TRBV5-1	TRBJ2-7	TRBD1	TGCGCCTGCAGCAGCGACAGGGATAATTCTGACGAGCAGTACTTC	CACSSDRDNSDEQYF
.	TRBV27	TRBJ2-7	.	TGTGCCAGCAGTTTAGAACGAGGGCCCTACGAGCAGTACTTC	CASSLERGPYEQYF
once	TRBV4-2	TRBJ1-2	.	TGTGCCAGCAGCCAGAGTCTCTATGGCTACACCTTC	CASSQSLYGYTF
.	TRBV6-5	TRBJ2-1	.	TGTGCCAGAAAAGGGGCTCACTACAATGAGCAGTTCTTC	CARKGAHYNEQFF
few	TRBV12-3/TRBV12-4	TRBJ2-7	TRBD2	TGTGCCAGCAGTTTGTGGGAGCGGGGACGCTACGAGCAGTACTTC	CASSLWERGRYEQYF